Listed below are T cell receptor beta chains from one sample, sequenced in a study of cytomegalovirus exposure and HLA in healthy donors. Profiling relied on immunoSEQ multiplex PCR, and the TCRdb table lists in-frame clones only, not all of them. The sample carries 150,000 to 200,000 clones, roughly 75% recorded once. Material: PBMCs. The receptors stem from a woman aged 50 to 65 in good health and CMV-seropositive. CDR3s include the opening cysteine and the closing phenylalanine or tryptophan. D genes are given only for firm matches. Rows may omit the clone size; those that give it use once, few, many or a size class.

V gene,J gene,D gene,clone size,CDR3 DNA,CDR3 protein
TRBV4-3,TRBJ1-3,.,.,TGCGCCAGCAGCCAACTTCCTATCACTGGAAACACCATATATTTT,CASSQLPITGNTIYF
TRBV19,TRBJ1-2,.,.,TGTGCCAGTAGAACAGTATCCGGGACGGGGGTGTTCTATGGCTACACCTTC,CASRTVSGTGVFYGYTF
TRBV28,TRBJ2-1,TRBD2,few,TGTGCCAGCAGCCCACCCGGCGGGCTAGCGGGGATCAATGAGCAGTTCTTC,CASSPPGGLAGINEQFF
TRBV28,TRBJ2-3,.,.,TGTGCCAGCAGTTTATCGGCAGGGTCTCCCACAGATACGCAGTATTTT,CASSLSAGSPTDTQYF
TRBV7-9,TRBJ2-7,.,.,TGTGCCAGCAGCTCTCTTCCGACCGACTACTACGAGCAGTACTTC,CASSSLPTDYYEQYF
TRBV7-6,TRBJ2-5,TRBD2,.,TGTGCCAGCAGCTCGCCGGGACTAGCTATCCAACAGGAGACCCAGTACTTC,CASSSPGLAIQQETQYF
TRBV11-2,TRBJ2-1,TRBD2,.,TGTGCCAGCAGCTTATTAGGCGGGAGGAACAATGAGCAGTTCTTC,CASSLLGGRNNEQFF
TRBV5-4,TRBJ2-2,.,.,TGTGCCAGCAGCTTGGGGACAGAGACCGGGGAGCTGTTTTTT,CASSLGTETGELFF
TRBV5-4,TRBJ1-2,TRBD1,.,TGTGCCAGCAGCTCATTCGACAGGGTGGACTATGGCTACACCTTC,CASSSFDRVDYGYTF
TRBV7-9,TRBJ2-7,.,few,TGTGCCAGCAGCCGCGGGACAGCCGACGAGCAGTACTTC,CASSRGTADEQYF
TRBV2,TRBJ2-7,TRBD1,.,TGTGCCAGCAGACGGGACAGGGGTCAATACGAGCAGTACTTC,CASRRDRGQYEQYF
TRBV5-1,TRBJ2-1,TRBD1,.,TGCGCCAGCAGCTGGGGGACAGAAAAGTCCAATGAGCAGTTCTTC,CASSWGTEKSNEQFF
TRBV4-2,TRBJ1-1,TRBD1,once,TGTGCCAGCAGCCAAGCAGAAGACAGGGCTGCTTTCTTT,CASSQAEDRAAFF
TRBV19,TRBJ2-2,.,once,TGTGCCAGTAGTATAGATAAGAAGCGAATCAAACTGTTTTTT,CASSIDKKRIKLFF
TRBV7-9,TRBJ2-4,TRBD1,once,TGTGCCAGCAGCAACGACAGGGATTATCCCAAAAACATTCAGTACTTC,CASSNDRDYPKNIQYF
TRBV19,TRBJ1-3,.,.,TGTGCCAGTAGTATCAGCGGGGGTCTTGGAAACACCATATATTTT,CASSISGGLGNTIYF
TRBV7-9,TRBJ2-6,.,.,TGTGCCAGCAGCTTACGTCTAAACCCTGGGGCCAACGTCCTGACTTTC,CASSLRLNPGANVLTF
TRBV2,TRBJ1-3,TRBD1,.,TGTGCCAGCAGTGAAGCAGGACAGGGATACTCTGGAAACACCATATATTTT,CASSEAGQGYSGNTIYF
TRBV4-2,TRBJ2-7,TRBD1,once,TGTGCCAGCAGCCGGGACAGAGTTTACGAGCAGTACTTC,CASSRDRVYEQYF
TRBV7-9,TRBJ1-2,TRBD1,few,TGTTCCAGCAGCTTAGGGGGACAGTTCTCTAACTATGGCTACACCTTC,CSSSLGGQFSNYGYTF
TRBV6-5,TRBJ1-2,.,few,TGTGCCAGCAGTTACAACCGGGATGGCTACACCTTC,CASSYNRDGYTF
TRBV19,TRBJ2-7,.,.,TGTGCCAGTAGTTTTGGAGGGGCCTACGAGCAGTACTTC,CASSFGGAYEQYF
TRBV7-3,TRBJ2-7,TRBD2,.,TGTGCCAGCAGCTTATACCCACCCGGGACTAGCGGAAGCGAGCAGTACTTC,CASSLYPPGTSGSEQYF
TRBV7-3,TRBJ1-1,.,once,TGTGCCAGCAGCTTATTAGGCGGGGGGAACACTGAAGCTTTCTTT,CASSLLGGGNTEAFF
TRBV29-1,TRBJ2-2,TRBD1,.,TGCAGCGTTGGAAAGGGGGCCACGAACACCGGGGAGCTGTTTTTT,CSVGKGATNTGELFF
TRBV2,TRBJ1-4,TRBD1,.,TGTGCCAGCAGGGACAGGGGGCTGGCTAATGAAAAACTGTTTTTT,CASRDRGLANEKLFF
TRBV27,TRBJ2-2,.,.,TGTGCCAGCAGTTTGAACAGAATAGGTACCGGGGAGCTGTTTTTT,CASSLNRIGTGELFF
TRBV5-1,TRBJ2-7,.,.,TGCGCCAGCAGCTTTGGGGTAGGGGGGGCGAGCGAGCAGTACTTC,CASSFGVGGASEQYF
TRBV28,TRBJ1-1,TRBD1,.,TGTGCCAGCACTCACGGGGGGACAGGGGGCTGGAACACTGAAGCTTTCTTT,CASTHGGTGGWNTEAFF
TRBV28,TRBJ2-3,.,.,TGTGCCAGCTGTCCAGGAGGGACAGATACGCAGTATTTT,CASCPGGTDTQYF
TRBV9,TRBJ2-7,TRBD1,once,TGTGCCAGCAGCCCTCATGACAGGGTGGAAGAGCAGTACTTC,CASSPHDRVEEQYF
TRBV19,TRBJ2-1,TRBD2,.,TGTGCCAGTAGTATAGGACTAGCGGTAAATAATGAGCAGTTCTTC,CASSIGLAVNNEQFF
TRBV13,TRBJ2-5,.,.,TGTGCCAGCAGCCAGGGGCGCGAGACCCAGTACTTC,CASSQGRETQYF
TRBV2,TRBJ2-5,.,.,TGTGCCAGCAGACCCCAGGGGCTGAAAGAGACCCAGTACTTC,CASRPQGLKETQYF
TRBV28,TRBJ1-2,.,few,TGTGCCAGCAGTCCCCCCCCGGGGGGGACTAACTATGGCTACACCTTC,CASSPPPGGTNYGYTF
TRBV27,TRBJ2-7,TRBD1,.,TGTGCCAGCAGTCCTAGGACAGGGGGCTTGAACGAGCAGTACTTC,CASSPRTGGLNEQYF
TRBV25-1,TRBJ2-5,TRBD2,.,TGTGCCAGCAGTGTGATCAGCGGGGGGCGCGAGACCCAGTACTTC,CASSVISGGRETQYF
TRBV7-2,TRBJ2-7,.,.,TGTGCCAGCAGCTTTCCGGCGGCCCGGGGCGAGCAGTACTTC,CASSFPAARGEQYF
TRBV7-3,TRBJ2-5,.,once,TGTGCCAGCAGCTTACGGACTGGAGAGACCCAGTACTTC,CASSLRTGETQYF
TRBV7-2,TRBJ1-1,TRBD1,.,TGTGCCAGCAGCTACCGGACAGGTGGGGCTTTCTTT,CASSYRTGGAFF
TRBV14,TRBJ2-4,TRBD1,.,TGTGCCAGCAGCCCCAGGACAGGGGGTGCCGGACACATTCAGTACTTC,CASSPRTGGAGHIQYF
TRBV14,TRBJ1-6,TRBD1,.,TGTGCCAGCAGGAACAGGGGAAATTCACCCCTCCACTTT,CASRNRGNSPLHF
TRBV7-9,TRBJ2-3,.,.,TGTTCCAGCAGCTTTACCGACAGAGGCCCCCAGGCAGATACGCAGTATTTT,CSSSFTDRGPQADTQYF
TRBV5-4,TRBJ2-3,.,once,TGTGCCAGCAGCCAGGGGCGAGTTCGGGAACAGTATTTT,CASSQGRVREQYF
TRBV11-2,TRBJ1-1,.,.,TGTGCCAGCAGCTTAGTCGGACGGGGGAACACTGAAGCTTTCTTT,CASSLVGRGNTEAFF
TRBV4-1,TRBJ2-5,TRBD1,.,TGCGCCAGCAGCCAAGATAAGCGGGACAGGGGGCGCCTGAGGTCCCAGTACTTC,CASSQDKRDRGRLRSQYF
TRBV7-9,TRBJ2-6,.,.,TGTGCCAGCAGCTTATACGGCCGGGGGGCGATAGGGGCCAACGTCCTGACTTTC,CASSLYGRGAIGANVLTF
TRBV29-1,TRBJ2-3,.,.,TGCAGCGTTGAAGGGCAGGGGCTGAGCACAGATACGCAGTATTTT,CSVEGQGLSTDTQYF
TRBV28,TRBJ2-7,.,.,TGTGCCAGCAGTGCGACAGACATTTTCCCCTACGAGCAGTACTTC,CASSATDIFPYEQYF
TRBV15,TRBJ1-2,.,.,TGTGCCACCAGCAGACCCAATAACTATGGCTACACCTTC,CATSRPNNYGYTF
TRBV28,TRBJ2-7,.,.,TGTGCCAGCAGAAGCGTTTACGAGCAGTACTTC,CASRSVYEQYF
TRBV7-9,TRBJ2-3,.,.,TGTGCCAGCAGCTTAAGGGGCCAGAGCTACACAGATACGCAGTATTTT,CASSLRGQSYTDTQYF
TRBV5-4,TRBJ2-2,TRBD1,.,TGTGCCAGCAGTGTGGACAGGGACACCGGGGAGCTGTTTTTT,CASSVDRDTGELFF
TRBV5-4,TRBJ1-2,.,once,TGTGCCAGCAGCTTCAGTCTCTATGGCTACACCTTC,CASSFSLYGYTF
TRBV9,TRBJ1-3,TRBD1,.,TGTGCCAGCAGCGTGGACAGGGGCTCTGGAAACACCATATATTTT,CASSVDRGSGNTIYF
TRBV7-3,TRBJ2-3,TRBD2,.,TGTGCCAGCAGCTTAGTAACTAGCGGGGGCACAGATACGCAGTATTTT,CASSLVTSGGTDTQYF
TRBV6-6,TRBJ1-5,TRBD1,.,TGTGCCAGCAGCTGGGACAGCTTGAGTCAGCCCCAGCATTTT,CASSWDSLSQPQHF
TRBV28,TRBJ2-7,.,.,TGTGCCAGCAATAGGGGAGGGGGGGTTATTTACGAGCAGTACTTC,CASNRGGGVIYEQYF
TRBV28,TRBJ1-2,.,.,TGTGCCAGCAACGAGCAGGGTCGCGACTATGGCTACACCTTC,CASNEQGRDYGYTF